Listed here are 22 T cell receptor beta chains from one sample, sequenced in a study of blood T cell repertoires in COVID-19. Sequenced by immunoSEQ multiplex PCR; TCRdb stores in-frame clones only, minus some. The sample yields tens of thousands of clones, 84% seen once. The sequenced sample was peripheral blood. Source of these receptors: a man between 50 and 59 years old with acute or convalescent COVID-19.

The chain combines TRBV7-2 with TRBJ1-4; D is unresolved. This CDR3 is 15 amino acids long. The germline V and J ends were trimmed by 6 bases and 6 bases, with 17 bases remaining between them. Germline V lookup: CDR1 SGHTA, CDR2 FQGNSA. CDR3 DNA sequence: TGTGCCAGCAGACCTTTTAGCTCGCCGGATGAAAAACTGTTTTTT. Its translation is CASRPFSSPDEKLFF.

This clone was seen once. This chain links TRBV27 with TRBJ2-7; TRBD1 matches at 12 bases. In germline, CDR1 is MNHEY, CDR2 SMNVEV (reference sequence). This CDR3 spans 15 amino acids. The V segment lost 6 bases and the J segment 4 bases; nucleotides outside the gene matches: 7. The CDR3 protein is CASSSQGQGAYEQYF. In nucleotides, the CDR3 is TGTGCCAGCAGCTCTCAGGGACAGGGGGCTTACGAGCAGTACTTC.

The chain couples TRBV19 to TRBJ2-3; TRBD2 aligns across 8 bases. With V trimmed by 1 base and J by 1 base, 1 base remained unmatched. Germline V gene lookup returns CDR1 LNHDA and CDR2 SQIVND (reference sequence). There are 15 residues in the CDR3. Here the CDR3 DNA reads TGTGCCAGTAGTATAGTCGGGGGGGGCACAGATACGCAGTATTTT. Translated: CASSIVGGGTDTQYF.

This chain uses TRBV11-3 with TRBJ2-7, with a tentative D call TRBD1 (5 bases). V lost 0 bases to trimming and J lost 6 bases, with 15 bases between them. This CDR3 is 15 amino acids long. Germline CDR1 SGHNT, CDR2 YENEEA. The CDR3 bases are TGTGCCAGCAGCTTAGAGGCTCAGGGATACAGCGAGCAGTACTTC. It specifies CASSLEAQGYSEQYF.

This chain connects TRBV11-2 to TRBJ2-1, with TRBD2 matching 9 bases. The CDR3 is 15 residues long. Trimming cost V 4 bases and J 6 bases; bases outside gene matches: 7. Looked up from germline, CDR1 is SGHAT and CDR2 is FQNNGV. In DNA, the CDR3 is TGTGCCAGCAGCTCGGCGGGAGGGCCGGGCAATGAGCAGTTCTTC. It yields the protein CASSSAGGPGNEQFF.

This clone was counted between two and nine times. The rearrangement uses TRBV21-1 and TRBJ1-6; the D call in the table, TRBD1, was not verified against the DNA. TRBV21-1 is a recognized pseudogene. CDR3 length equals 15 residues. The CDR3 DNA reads TGTGCCAGCAGCAAATTGGGTGGGACAACTGAACCCCTCCACTTT. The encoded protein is CASSKLGGTTEPLHF.

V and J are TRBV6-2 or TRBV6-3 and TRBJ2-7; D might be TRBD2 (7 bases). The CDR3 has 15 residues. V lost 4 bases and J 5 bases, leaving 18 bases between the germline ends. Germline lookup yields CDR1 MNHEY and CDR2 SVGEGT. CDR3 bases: TGTGCCAGCAGTTTCCCCTCGGGGGGCGGGGACGAGCAGTACTTC. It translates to CASSFPSGGGDEQYF.

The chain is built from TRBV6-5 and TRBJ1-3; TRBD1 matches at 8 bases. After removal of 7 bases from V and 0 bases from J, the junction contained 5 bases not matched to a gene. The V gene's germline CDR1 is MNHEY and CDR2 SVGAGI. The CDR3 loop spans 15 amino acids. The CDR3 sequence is CASKLGQDSGNTIYF. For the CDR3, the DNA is TGTGCCAGCAAATTGGGACAGGACTCTGGAAACACCATATATTTT.

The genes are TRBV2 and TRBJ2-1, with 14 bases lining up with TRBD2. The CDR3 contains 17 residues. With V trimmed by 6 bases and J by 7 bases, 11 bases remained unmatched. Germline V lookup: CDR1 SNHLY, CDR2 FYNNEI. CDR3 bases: TGTGCCAGCAGAGACCCGGGACTAGCGGGAGAAGTGAATGAGCAGTTCTTC. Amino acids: CASRDPGLAGEVNEQFF.

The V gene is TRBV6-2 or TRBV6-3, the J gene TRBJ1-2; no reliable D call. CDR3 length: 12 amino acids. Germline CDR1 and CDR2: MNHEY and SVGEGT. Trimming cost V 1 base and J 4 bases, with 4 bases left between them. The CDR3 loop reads CASSYYSYGYTF. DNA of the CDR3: TGTGCCAGCAGTTACTACTCCTATGGCTACACCTTC.

The CDR3 spells CASSPAGGGNTIYF. CDR3 DNA sequence: TGTGCCAGCAGCCCAGCAGGGGGAGGAAACACCATATATTTT. The chain carries TRBV3-1 (or the pseudogene TRBV3-2) and TRBJ1-3; TRBD1 aligns across 7 bases. Trimming at V came to 4 bases and at J to 4 bases, leaving 4 bases not matched to a gene. This CDR3 has 14 amino acids. Germline V gene sequence: CDR1 LGHDT, CDR2 YNNKEL (reference sequence).

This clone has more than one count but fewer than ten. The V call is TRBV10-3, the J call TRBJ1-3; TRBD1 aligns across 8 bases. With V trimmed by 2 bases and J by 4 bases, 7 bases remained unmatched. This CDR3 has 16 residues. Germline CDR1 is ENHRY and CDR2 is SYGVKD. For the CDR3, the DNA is TGTGCCATCAGTGAGGCGACAGGGGTAGGGGGAAACACCATATATTTT. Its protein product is CAISEATGVGGNTIYF.

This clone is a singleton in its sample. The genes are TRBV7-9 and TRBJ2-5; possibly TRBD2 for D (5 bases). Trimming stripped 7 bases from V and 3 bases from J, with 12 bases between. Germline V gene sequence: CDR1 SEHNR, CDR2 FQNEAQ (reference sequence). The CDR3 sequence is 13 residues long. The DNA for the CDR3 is TGTGCCAGCATCGAAGGGCGGGAAGAGACCCAGTACTTC. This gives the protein CASIEGREETQYF.

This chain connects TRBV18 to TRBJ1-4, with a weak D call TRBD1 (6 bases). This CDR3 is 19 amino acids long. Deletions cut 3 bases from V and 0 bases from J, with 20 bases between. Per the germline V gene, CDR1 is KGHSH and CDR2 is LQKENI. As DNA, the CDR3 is TGTGCCAGCTCACCTACCGGACAGTGGGGTGCCGCAACTAATGAAAAACTGTTTTTT. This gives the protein CASSPTGQWGAATNEKLFF.

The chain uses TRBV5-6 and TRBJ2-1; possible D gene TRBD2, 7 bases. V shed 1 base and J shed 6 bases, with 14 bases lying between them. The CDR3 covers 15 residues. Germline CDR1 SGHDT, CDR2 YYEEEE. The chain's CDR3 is CASSLTRGGINEQFF. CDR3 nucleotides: TGTGCCAGCAGCTTGACGAGGGGGGGCATCAATGAGCAGTTCTTC.

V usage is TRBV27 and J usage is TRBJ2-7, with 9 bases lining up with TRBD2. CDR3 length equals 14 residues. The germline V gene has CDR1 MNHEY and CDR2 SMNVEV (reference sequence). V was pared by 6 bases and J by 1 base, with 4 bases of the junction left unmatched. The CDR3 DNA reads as TGTGCCAGCAGCCGGACTAGCGTTTCCTACGAGCAGTACTTC. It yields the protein CASSRTSVSYEQYF.

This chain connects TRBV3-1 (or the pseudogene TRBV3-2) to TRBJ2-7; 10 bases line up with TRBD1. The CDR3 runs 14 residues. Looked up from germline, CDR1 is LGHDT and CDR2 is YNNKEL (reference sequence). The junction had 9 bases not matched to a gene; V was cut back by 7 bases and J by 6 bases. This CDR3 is CASTSRDRGFEQYF. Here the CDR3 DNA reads TGTGCCAGCACATCCCGGGACAGGGGATTCGAGCAGTACTTC.

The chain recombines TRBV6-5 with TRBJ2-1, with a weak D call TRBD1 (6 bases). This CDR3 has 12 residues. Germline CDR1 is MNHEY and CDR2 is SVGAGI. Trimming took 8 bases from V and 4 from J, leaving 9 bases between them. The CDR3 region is CASGGHYNEQFF. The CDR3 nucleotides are TGTGCCAGCGGGGGCCATTACAATGAGCAGTTCTTC.

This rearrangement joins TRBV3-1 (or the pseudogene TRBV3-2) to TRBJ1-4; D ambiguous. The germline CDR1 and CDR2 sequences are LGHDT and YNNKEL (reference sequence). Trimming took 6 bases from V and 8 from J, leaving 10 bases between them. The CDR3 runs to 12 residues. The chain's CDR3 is CASREEDEKLFF. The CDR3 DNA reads TGTGCCAGCAGGGAGGAGGACGAAAAACTGTTTTTT.

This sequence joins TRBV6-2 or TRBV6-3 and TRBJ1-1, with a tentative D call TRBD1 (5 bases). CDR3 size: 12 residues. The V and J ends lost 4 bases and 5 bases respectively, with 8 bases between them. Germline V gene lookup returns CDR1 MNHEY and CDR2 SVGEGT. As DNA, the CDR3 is TGTGCCAGCAGTTTTCGGGGGACTGAAGCTTTCTTT. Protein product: CASSFRGTEAFF.

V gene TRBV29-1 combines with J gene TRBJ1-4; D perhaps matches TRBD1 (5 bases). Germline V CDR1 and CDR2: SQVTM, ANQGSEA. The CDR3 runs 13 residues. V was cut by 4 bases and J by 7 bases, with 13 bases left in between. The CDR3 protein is CSVVGSQGEKLFF. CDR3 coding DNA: TGCAGCGTTGTAGGGTCCCAGGGTGAAAAACTGTTTTTT.

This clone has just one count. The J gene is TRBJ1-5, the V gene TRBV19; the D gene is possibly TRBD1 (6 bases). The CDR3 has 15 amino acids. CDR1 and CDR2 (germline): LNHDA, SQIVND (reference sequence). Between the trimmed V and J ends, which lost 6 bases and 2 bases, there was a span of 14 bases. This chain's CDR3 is CASSLPGGGNQPQHF. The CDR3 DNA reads TGTGCCAGTAGCTTGCCGGGGGGCGGCAATCAGCCCCAGCATTTT.